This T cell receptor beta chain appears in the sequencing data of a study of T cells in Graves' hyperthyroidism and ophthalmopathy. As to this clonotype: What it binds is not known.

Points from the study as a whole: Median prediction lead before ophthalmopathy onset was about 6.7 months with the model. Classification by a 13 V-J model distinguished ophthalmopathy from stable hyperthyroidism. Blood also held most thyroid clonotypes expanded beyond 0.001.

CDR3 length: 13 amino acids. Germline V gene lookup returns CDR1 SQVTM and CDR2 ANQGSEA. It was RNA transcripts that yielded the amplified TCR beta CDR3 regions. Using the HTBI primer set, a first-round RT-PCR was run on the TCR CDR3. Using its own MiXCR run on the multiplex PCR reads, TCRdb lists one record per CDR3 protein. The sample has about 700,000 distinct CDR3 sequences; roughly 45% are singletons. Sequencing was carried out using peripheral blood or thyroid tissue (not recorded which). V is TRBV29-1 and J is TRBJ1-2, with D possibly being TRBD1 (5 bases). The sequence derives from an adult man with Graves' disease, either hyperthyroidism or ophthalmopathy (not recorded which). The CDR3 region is CRDGRGFNYGYTF. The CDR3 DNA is TGCAGAGATGGGCGGGGGTTTAACTATGGCTACACCTTC.